The clone carrying this T cell receptor beta chain was counted between two and nine times. The record originates from a study of T cells of healthy individuals. A single record per CDR3 protein comes from TCRdb applying MiXCR to the 5' RACE reads. Counted here are 63,000 or so distinct CDR3 sequences, around 16% occurring once; the ten biggest clones make up about 4.3%. The germline CDR1 and CDR2 sequences are MNHNY and SVGAGI (reference sequence). The V gene lost 6 bases and the J gene lost 8 bases, with 10 bases spanning the gap. CDR3 length: 11 amino acids. The chain is built from TRBV6-6 and TRBJ1-1; no firm D call. This sequence originates from a human donor in good health. The CDR3 spells CASRYQTEAFF. The CDR3, as DNA: TGTGCCAGCAGATACCAGACCGAAGCTTTCTTT.